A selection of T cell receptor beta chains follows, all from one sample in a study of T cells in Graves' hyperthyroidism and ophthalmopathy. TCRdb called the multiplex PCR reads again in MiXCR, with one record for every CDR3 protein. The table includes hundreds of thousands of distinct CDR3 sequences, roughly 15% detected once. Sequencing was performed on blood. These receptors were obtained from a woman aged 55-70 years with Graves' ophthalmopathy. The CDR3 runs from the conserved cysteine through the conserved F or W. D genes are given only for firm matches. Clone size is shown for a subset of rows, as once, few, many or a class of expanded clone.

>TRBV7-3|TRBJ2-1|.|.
CASSPSGGQLYNEQFF
TGTGCCAGCAGCCCCAGCGGGGGACAGTTATACAATGAGCAGTTCTTC
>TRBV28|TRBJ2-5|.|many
CASRPKQVLQETQYF
TGTGCCAGCCGTCCGAAACAGGTGTTACAAGAGACCCAGTACTTC
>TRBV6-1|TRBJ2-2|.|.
CASSETGQLHPSINTGELFF
TGTGCCAGCAGTGAGACTGGACAGTTGCACCCATCAATCAACACCGGGGAGCTGTTTTTT
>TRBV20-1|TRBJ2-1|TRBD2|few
CSAPGREGLFDEQFF
TGCAGTGCCCCTGGGCGGGAGGGCCTCTTCGATGAGCAGTTCTTC
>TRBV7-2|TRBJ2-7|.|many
CASSSGVGPYEQYF
TGTGCCAGCAGCTCCGGGGTTGGGCCCTACGAGCAGTACTTC
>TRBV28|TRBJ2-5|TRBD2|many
CASRGLAGDPQETQYF
TGTGCCAGCAGGGGCCTAGCGGGAGATCCGCAAGAGACCCAGTACTTC
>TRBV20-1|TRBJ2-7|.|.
CSASHPAGLSREQYF
TGCAGTGCTAGTCACCCTGCAGGCCTTTCACGCGAGCAGTACTTC
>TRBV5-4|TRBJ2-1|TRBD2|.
CASSSEAGGPNNEQFF
TGTGCCAGCAGCTCGGAAGCGGGAGGACCGAACAATGAGCAGTTCTTC
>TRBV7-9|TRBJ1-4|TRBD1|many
CASSTGTGEPNEKLFF
TGTGCCAGCAGCACCGGGACAGGGGAACCCAATGAAAAACTGTTTTTT
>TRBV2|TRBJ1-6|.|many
CASSEGRNNSPLHF
TGTGCCAGCAGTGAAGGACGTAATAATTCACCCCTCCACTTT
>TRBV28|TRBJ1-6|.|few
CASWGGAGSPLHF
TGTGCCAGTTGGGGGGGCGCAGGGTCACCCCTCCACTTT
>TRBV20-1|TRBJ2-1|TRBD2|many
CSADPGASGREKQFF
TGCAGTGCGGACCCGGGGGCTAGCGGGAGGGAGAAGCAGTTCTTC
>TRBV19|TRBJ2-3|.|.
CASSIGGYTQYF
TGTGCCAGTAGTATTGGGGGGTATACGCAGTATTTT
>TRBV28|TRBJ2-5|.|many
CASSPFTMVGETQYF
TGTGCCAGCAGTCCATTTACGATGGTCGGAGAGACCCAGTACTTC
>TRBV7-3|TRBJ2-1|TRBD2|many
CASSLNFQLAGGDEQFF
TGTGCCAGCAGCTTAAACTTTCAACTAGCGGGAGGGGATGAGCAGTTCTTC
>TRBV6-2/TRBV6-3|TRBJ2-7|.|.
CASSPGTERYEQYF
TGTGCCAGCAGTCCCGGGACGGAGAGGTACGAGCAGTACTTC
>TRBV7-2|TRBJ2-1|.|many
CASSLAVNEQFF
TGTGCCAGCAGCTTAGCAGTCAATGAGCAGTTCTTC
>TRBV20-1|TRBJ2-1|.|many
CSAPLRYEQFF
TGCAGTGCCCCCCTCCGGTATGAGCAGTTCTTC
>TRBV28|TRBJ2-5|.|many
CASSLGPQGAETQYF
TGTGCCAGCAGTTTGGGGCCACAGGGTGCAGAGACCCAGTACTTC
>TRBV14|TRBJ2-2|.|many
CASSQAQGNTGELFF
TGTGCCAGCAGCCAAGCTCAGGGGAACACCGGGGAGCTGTTTTTT
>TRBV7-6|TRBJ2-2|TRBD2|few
CASSSSGRDTGELFF
TGTGCCAGCAGCTCGAGCGGGAGAGACACCGGGGAGCTGTTTTTT
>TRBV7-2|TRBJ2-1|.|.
CASSWGTYDEQFF
TGTGCCAGCAGCTGGGGGACTTATGATGAGCAGTTCTTC
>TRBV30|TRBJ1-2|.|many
CAWSVSAYGYTF
TGTGCCTGGAGTGTGAGTGCCTATGGCTACACCTTC
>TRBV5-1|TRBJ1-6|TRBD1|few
CASSGQGANSPLHF
TGCGCCAGCAGCGGACAGGGGGCGAATTCACCCCTCCACTTT
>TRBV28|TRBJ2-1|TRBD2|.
CASSFISPGTSGRAGFLNEQFF
TGTGCCAGCAGTTTTATCTCCCCCGGGACTAGCGGGAGGGCCGGTTTCCTCAATGAGCAGTTCTTC
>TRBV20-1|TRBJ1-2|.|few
CSGEGLGGYTF
TGCAGTGGGGAGGGGTTAGGTGGCTACACCTTC
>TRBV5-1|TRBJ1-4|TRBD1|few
CASSLDRGREKLFF
TGCGCCAGCAGCTTGGACAGGGGGCGTGAAAAACTGTTTTTT
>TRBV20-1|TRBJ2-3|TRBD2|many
CSARGGTSGTDTQYF
TGCAGTGCTAGAGGCGGGACTAGCGGCACAGATACGCAGTATTTT
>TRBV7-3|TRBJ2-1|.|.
CASSQISDEQFF
TGTGCCAGCAGCCAAATTAGCGATGAGCAGTTCTTC
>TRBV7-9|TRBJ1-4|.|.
CASSFVKGGTNEKLFF
TGTGCCAGCAGCTTTGTAAAGGGAGGGACTAATGAAAAACTGTTTTTT
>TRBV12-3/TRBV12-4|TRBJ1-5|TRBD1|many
CASSPAQGYQPQHF
TGTGCCAGCAGTCCGGCACAGGGGTATCAGCCCCAGCATTTT
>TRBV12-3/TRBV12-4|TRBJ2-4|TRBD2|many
CASSPSTSLKNIQYF
TGTGCCAGCAGTCCCTCGACTAGCCTTAAAAACATTCAGTACTTC
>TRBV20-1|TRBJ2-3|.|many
CSARPSASDTQYF
TGCAGTGCTAGACCCTCAGCGTCAGATACGCAGTATTTT
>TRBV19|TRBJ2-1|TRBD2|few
CASSMVAGGNEQFF
TGTGCCAGTAGTATGGTAGCGGGAGGTAATGAGCAGTTCTTC
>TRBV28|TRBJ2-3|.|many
CASSFFAKTDTQYF
TGTGCCAGCAGTTTTTTTGCGAAGACAGATACGCAGTATTTT
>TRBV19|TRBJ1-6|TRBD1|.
CASSIGQADSPLHF
TGTGCCAGTAGTATTGGACAGGCGGATTCACCCCTCCACTTT
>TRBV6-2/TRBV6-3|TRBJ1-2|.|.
CASREDGVSNYGYTF
TGTGCCAGCAGAGAGGACGGAGTTTCTAACTATGGCTACACCTTC
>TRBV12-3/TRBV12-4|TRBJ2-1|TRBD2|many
CASRFGGSSYNEQFF
TGTGCCAGCAGGTTCGGGGGGTCCTCCTACAATGAGCAGTTCTTC
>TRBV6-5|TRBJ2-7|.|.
CASSYSAGGPGYEQYF
TGTGCCAGCAGTTACTCGGCTGGGGGACCTGGCTACGAGCAGTACTTC
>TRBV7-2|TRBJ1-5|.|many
CASSLDSGGNQPQHF
TGTGCCAGCAGCTTAGATTCGGGGGGCAATCAGCCCCAGCATTTT
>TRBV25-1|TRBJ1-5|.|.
CANNENQPQHF
TGTGCCAATAATGAGAATCAGCCCCAGCATTTT
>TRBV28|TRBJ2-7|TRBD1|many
CASSLGTGGPYEQYF
TGTGCCAGCAGTTTAGGGACAGGGGGACCCTACGAGCAGTACTTC
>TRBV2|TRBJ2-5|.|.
CASSRDLGSRETQYF
TGTGCCAGCAGTCGGGACTTAGGCTCTAGAGAGACCCAGTACTTC
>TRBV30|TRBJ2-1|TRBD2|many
CAWSVFGRVAGNNEQFF
TGTGCCTGGAGTGTATTTGGACGGGTAGCGGGGAACAATGAGCAGTTCTTC
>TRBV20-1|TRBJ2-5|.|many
CSARVRVGLGETQYF
TGCAGTGCTAGGGTCCGGGTGGGGTTGGGTGAGACCCAGTACTTC
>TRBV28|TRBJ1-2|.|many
CASSLFGGTYGYTF
TGTGCCAGCAGTTTATTTGGGGGTACCTATGGCTACACCTTC
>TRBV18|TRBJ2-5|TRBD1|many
CASSPGQGQTQYF
TGTGCCAGCTCACCCGGACAGGGACAGACCCAGTACTTC
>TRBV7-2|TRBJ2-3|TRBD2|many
CASSVSSGSTDTQYF
TGTGCCAGCAGCGTGTCTAGCGGCAGCACAGATACGCAGTATTTT
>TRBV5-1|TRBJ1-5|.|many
CASSLNLGDQPQHF
TGCGCCAGCAGCTTGAATCTGGGGGATCAGCCCCAGCATTTT
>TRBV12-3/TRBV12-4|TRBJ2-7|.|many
CASRSSPTYEQYF
TGTGCCAGCAGATCTAGCCCTACCTACGAGCAGTACTTC
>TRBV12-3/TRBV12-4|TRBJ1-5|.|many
CASSFWGSNQPQHF
TGTGCCAGCAGTTTCTGGGGTAGCAATCAGCCCCAGCATTTT
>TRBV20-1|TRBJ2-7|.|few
CSARAITGYEQYF
TGCAGTGCTAGAGCCATAACTGGCTACGAGCAGTACTTC
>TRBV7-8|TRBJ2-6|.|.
CASSLVGAYLSGANVLTF
TGTGCCAGCAGCTTAGTAGGGGCCTATCTTTCTGGGGCCAACGTCCTGACTTTC